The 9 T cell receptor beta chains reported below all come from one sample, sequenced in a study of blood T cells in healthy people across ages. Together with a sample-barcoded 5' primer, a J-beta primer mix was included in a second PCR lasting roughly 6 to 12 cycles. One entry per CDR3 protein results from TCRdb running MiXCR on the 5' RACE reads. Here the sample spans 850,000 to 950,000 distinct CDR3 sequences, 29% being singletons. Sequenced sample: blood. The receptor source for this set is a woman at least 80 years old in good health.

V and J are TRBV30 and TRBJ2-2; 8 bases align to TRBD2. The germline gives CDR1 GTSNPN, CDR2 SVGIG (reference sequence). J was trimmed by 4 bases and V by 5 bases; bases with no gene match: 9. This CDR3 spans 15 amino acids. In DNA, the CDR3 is TGTGCCTGGGGAACCGGGACTAGACCCACCGGGGAGCTGTTTTTT. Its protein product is CAWGTGTRPTGELFF.

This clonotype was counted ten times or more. The CDR3 sequence: CSASFPTGDSREQFF. In DNA form, the CDR3 reads TGCAGTGCTAGCTTCCCGACAGGGGATTCCCGGGAGCAGTTCTTC. V and J are TRBV20-1 and TRBJ2-1; 8 bases line up with TRBD1. The CDR3 runs 15 residues. Germline V gives CDR1 DFQATT, CDR2 SNEGSKA (reference sequence). Trimming cost V 3 bases and J 10 bases; bases outside gene matches: 14.

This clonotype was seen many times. In DNA, the CDR3 is TGTGCCAGCAGCTTAGATAGAGTCAACTTGCGCGAGCAGTACTTC. Amino acids: CASSLDRVNLREQYF. V usage is TRBV11-2 and J usage is TRBJ2-7; D unclear. Germline CDR1 is SGHAT and CDR2 is FQNNGV. With 0 bases removed from V and 6 bases from J, the gap between germline ends came to 15 bases. The CDR3 is 15 residues long.

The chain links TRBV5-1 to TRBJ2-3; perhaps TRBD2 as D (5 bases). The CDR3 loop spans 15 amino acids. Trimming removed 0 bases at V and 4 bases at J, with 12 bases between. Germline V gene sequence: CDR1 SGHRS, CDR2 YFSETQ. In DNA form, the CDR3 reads TGCGCCAGCAGCTTGGATGGGAGTTTCTCAGATACGCAGTATTTT. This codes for CASSLDGSFSDTQYF.

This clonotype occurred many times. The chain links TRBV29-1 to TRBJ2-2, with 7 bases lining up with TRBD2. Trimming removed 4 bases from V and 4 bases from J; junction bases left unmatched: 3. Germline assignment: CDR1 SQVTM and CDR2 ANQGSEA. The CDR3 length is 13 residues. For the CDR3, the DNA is TGCAGCGTTGGTAGGGAGGGCACCGGGGAGCTGTTTTTT. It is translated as CSVGREGTGELFF.

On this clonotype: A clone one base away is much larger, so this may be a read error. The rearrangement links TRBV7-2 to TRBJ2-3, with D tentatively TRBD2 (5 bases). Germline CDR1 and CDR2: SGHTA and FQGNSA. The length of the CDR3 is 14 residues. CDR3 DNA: TGTGCCAGCAACTTAGCGTTAGCCACAGATACGCAGTATTTT. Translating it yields CASNLALATDTQYF. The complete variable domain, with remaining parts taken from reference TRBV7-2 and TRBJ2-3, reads GAGVSQSPSNKVTEKGKDVELRCDPISGHTALYWYRQSLGQGLEFLIYFQGNSAPDKSGLPSDRFSAERTGGSVSTLTIQRTQQEDSAVYLCASNLALATDTQYFGPGTRLTVL.

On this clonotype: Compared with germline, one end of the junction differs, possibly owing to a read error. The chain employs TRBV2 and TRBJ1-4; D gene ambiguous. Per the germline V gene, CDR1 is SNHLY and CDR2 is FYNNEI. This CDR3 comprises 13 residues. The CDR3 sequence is CASSVNPNEKRFF. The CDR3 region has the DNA TGTGCCAGCAGTGTAAATCCTAACGAAAAACGGTTTTTT.

The CDR3 is CASSRNTGTNTEAFF. In nucleotides, the CDR3 is TGTGCCAGCAGCCGCAATACAGGGACGAACACTGAAGCTTTCTTT. The chain employs TRBV7-9 and TRBJ1-1; TRBD1 is a possible D gene (6 bases). The CDR3 is 15 amino acids. Trimming took 5 bases from V and 1 from J, leaving 14 bases between them. Germline V CDR1 and CDR2: SEHNR, FQNEAQ (reference sequence).

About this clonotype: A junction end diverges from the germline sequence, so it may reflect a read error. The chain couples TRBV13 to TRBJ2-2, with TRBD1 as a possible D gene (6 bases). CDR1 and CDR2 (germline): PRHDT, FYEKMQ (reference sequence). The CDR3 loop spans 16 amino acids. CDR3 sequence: CASSLPGTLYTGERFF. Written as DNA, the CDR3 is TGTGCCAGCAGCCTCCCCGGGACACTCTACACCGGGGAGCGGTTTTTT.